This T cell receptor beta chain was captured by sequencing in a study of shared clonotypes between healthy human individuals. Findings and limits, study-wide: Generation probabilities of non-shared clonotypes were lower (relative to those shared by all four donors).

Looked up from germline, CDR1 is SEHNR and CDR2 is FQNEAQ (reference sequence). CDR3 length: 14 residues. V lost 4 bases and J lost 1, with 9 bases in between. Replicate PCRs run on sorted subsets employed roughly 190 ng DNA, approximately 30,000 T cell genomes. Assay used: immunoSEQ multiplex PCR; TCRdb lists only in-frame clones, some missing. The profile shows roughly 2,500,000 clones, approximately 93% of them singletons. For this clone: Its matching antigen is unknown.

Sequenced material: naive CD4+ T cells from PBMCs. Subset of the sample: CD45RA+ positively selected. The origin of this receptor is a man aged 18 to 29 in good health. Some clones in this sample may be carry-over from other donors' samples. The chain couples TRBV7-9 to TRBJ2-3; tentatively, D is TRBD2 (6 bases). In DNA, the CDR3 is TGTGCCAGCAGCTCTAGCGTTGGCACAGATACGCAGTATTTT. It translates to CASSSSVGTDTQYF.